This section outlines one T cell receptor beta chain sequence together with its context. Its antigen is not identified. The ends lost 10 bases at V and 4 bases at J; junction bases unmatched: 10. CDR3 size: 14 residues. Germline values: CDR1 LNHDA, CDR2 SQIVND (reference sequence). 13 Jbeta primers and 60 Vbeta primers were used for the PCR. The method was immunoSEQ multiplex PCR; TCRdb's version includes in-frame clones alone and lacks a portion of them. The table includes about 120,000 clones, 78% detected once. The sample belongs to a study of cytomegalovirus exposure and HLA in healthy donors. General study points: Likely technical artifact: a cluster of highly shared sequence variants. Compared with the roughly 670-donor mean, an Asian-associated ancestry cluster reportedly had fewer N-insertions, according to a later analysis.

The TCR was taken from a man aged 30-40 years in good health and CMV-seropositive. This chain connects TRBV19 to TRBJ2-3, with TRBD2 matching 8 bases. The sequencing input was PBMCs. Written as DNA, the CDR3 is TGTGCCACACGCGGTAGCGGGAACGCAGATACGCAGTATTTT. Encoded protein: CATRGSGNADTQYF.